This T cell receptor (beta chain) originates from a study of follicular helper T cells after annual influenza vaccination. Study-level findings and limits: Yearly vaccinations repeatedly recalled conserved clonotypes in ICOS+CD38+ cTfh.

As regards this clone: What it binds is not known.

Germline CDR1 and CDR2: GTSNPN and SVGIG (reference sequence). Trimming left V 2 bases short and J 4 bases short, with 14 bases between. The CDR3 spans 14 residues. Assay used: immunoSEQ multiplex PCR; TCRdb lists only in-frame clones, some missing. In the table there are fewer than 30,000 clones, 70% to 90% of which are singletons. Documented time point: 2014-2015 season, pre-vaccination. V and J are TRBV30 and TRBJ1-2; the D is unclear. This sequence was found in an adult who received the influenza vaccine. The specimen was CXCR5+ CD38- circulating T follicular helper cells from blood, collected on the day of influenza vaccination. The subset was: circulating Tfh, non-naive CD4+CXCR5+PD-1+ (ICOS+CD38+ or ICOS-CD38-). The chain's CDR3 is CAWSSRRSIYGYTF. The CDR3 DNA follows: TGTGCCTGGAGTAGTAGACGGAGCATCTATGGCTACACCTTC.